The clone carrying this T cell receptor beta chain was seen a few times. Its antigen is currently unknown. Since a much larger clone is just one base distant, this may be a read error. This specimen comes from a study of Graves' ophthalmopathy and Graves' hyperthyroidism. Study outcomes and limitations: With a specificity of about 73% and a sensitivity of around 70%, the model predicted ophthalmopathy progression. Between ophthalmopathy and stable hyperthyroidism, a 13-signature model drew a separation with roughly 85% sensitivity and over 80% specificity.

Certain patients were not enrolled. These were patients with other autoimmune diseases, uncontrolled infections, pregnancy or lactation. TCR beta CDR3 amplification used RNA transcripts. An opening RT-PCR round employed HTBI primers and preceded a second-round multiplex PCR. TCRdb reprocessed the multiplex PCR reads via MiXCR and lists one record per CDR3 protein. The sample includes about 340,000 distinct CDR3 sequences, roughly 17% seen only once; the top ten take approximately 13%. Germline CDR1 and CDR2: SGHDN and FVKESK. The CDR3 sequence is 13 residues long. The sequenced sample consisted of peripheral blood. The V call is TRBV14, the J call TRBJ1-1; D is ambiguous. The clonotype originates from an adult man with Graves' ophthalmopathy. The chain's CDR3 is CTSRSMVNTEAFF. The CDR3 region has the DNA TGTACCAGCAGATCGATGGTGAACACTGAAGCTTTCTTT. Complete variable domain (other parts from reference TRBV14 and TRBJ1-1): EAGVTQFPSHSVIEKGQTVTLRCDPISGHDNLYWYRRVMGKEIKFLLHFVKESKQDESGMPNNRFLAERTGGTYSTLKVQPAELEDSGVYFCTSRSMVNTEAFFGQGTRLTVV.